Sequencing of this T cell receptor (beta chain) was carried out in a study of T cells in Graves' hyperthyroidism and ophthalmopathy. This clonotype has ten or more counts. Germline loops: CDR1 MNHEY, CDR2 SVGEGT. V trimming: 6 bases; J trimming: 7 bases; junction bases outside the gene matches: 6. The CDR3 covers 15 residues. Using RNA transcripts as the source, TCR beta CDR3 regions were amplified. In the first-round RT-PCR of the TCR CDR3, the HTBI primer set was used. TCRdb fed the multiplex PCR reads into MiXCR, producing one record per CDR3 protein. The profile shows roughly 580,000 distinct CDR3 sequences, about 15% of them singletons.

The receptor's source is a woman aged 25 to 39 with Graves' hyperthyroidism that later progressed to Graves' ophthalmopathy. Specimen: blood. The chain is built from TRBV6-2 or TRBV6-3 and TRBJ2-1; 13 bases agree with TRBD2. CDR3: CASRPGLAGVNEQFF. The CDR3 nucleotides are TGTGCCAGCAGACCCGGACTAGCGGGAGTAAATGAGCAGTTCTTC.